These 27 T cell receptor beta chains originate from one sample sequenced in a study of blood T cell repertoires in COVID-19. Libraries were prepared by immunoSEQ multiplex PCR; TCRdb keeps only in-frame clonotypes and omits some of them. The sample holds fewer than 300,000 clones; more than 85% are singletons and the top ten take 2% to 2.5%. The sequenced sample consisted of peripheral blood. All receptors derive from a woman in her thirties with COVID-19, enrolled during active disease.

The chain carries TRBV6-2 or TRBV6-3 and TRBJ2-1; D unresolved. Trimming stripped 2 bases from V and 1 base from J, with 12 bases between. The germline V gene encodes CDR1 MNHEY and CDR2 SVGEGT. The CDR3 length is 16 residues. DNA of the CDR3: TGTGCCAGCAGTTACGCGGCCGACCGATCCTACAATGAGCAGTTCTTC. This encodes CASSYAADRSYNEQFF.

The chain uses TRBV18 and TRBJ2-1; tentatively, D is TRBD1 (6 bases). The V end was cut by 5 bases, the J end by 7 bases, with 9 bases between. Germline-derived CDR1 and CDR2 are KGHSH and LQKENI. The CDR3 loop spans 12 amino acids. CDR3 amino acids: CASSTGKNEQFF. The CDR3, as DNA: TGTGCCAGCTCAACAGGGAAGAATGAGCAGTTCTTC.

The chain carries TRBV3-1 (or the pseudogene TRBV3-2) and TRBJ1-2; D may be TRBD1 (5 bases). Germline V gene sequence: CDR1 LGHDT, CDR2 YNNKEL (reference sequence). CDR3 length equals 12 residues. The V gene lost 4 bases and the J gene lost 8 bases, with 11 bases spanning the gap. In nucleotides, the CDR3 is TGTGCCAGCAGCCTCCGACAGAGCGGCTACACCTTC. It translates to CASSLRQSGYTF.

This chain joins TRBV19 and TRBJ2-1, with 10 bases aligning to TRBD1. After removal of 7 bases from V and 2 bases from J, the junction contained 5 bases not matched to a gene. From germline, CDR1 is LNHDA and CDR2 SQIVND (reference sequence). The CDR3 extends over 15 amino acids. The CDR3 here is CASTPTGGPYNEQFF. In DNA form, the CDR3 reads TGTGCCAGTACCCCGACAGGGGGCCCCTACAATGAGCAGTTCTTC.

CDR3 coding DNA: TGTGCCAGTAGTATAGAGGGGCTCTACACCGGGGAGCTGTTTTTT. Translating gives CASSIEGLYTGELFF. The genes are TRBV19 and TRBJ2-2, with D tentatively TRBD1 (5 bases). The CDR3 has 15 residues. Trimming took 0 bases from V and 3 from J, leaving 8 bases between them. Per germline, CDR1 LNHDA and CDR2 SQIVND (reference sequence).

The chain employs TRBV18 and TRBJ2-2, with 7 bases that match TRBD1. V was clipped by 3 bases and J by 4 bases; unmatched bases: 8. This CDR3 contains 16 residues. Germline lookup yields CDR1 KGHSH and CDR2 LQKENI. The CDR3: CASSPNPGQLTGELFF. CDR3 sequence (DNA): TGTGCCAGCTCACCTAACCCGGGACAGCTCACCGGGGAGCTGTTTTTT. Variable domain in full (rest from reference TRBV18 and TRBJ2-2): NAGVMQNPRHLVRRRGQEARLRCSPMKGHSHVYWYRQLPEEGLKFMVYLQKENIIDESGMPKERFSAEFPKEGPSILRIQQVVRGDSAAYFCASSPNPGQLTGELFFGEGSRLTVL.

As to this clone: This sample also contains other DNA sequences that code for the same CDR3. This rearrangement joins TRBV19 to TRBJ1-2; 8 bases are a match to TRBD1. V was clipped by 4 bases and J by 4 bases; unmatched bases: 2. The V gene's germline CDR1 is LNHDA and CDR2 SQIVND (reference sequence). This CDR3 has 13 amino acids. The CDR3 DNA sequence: TGTGCCAGTAGTACCGGACAGGGCTATGGCTACACCTTC. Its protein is CASSTGQGYGYTF.

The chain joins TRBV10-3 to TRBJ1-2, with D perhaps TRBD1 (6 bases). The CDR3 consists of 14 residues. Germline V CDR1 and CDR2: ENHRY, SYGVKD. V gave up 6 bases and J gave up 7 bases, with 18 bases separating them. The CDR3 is CAIRGDIARRGYTF. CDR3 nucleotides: TGTGCCATCAGGGGGGACATCGCCCGTCGTGGCTACACCTTC.

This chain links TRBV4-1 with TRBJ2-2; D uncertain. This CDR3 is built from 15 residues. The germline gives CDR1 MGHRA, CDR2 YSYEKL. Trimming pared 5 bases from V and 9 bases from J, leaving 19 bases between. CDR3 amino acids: CASSAPFPFGRELFF. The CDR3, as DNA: TGCGCCAGCAGCGCCCCCTTTCCTTTCGGTCGGGAGCTGTTTTTT.

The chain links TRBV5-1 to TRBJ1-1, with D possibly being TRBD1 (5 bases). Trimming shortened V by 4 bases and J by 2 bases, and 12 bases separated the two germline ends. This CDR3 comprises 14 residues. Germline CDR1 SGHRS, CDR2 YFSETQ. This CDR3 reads CASSTRAENTEAFF. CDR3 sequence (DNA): TGCGCCAGCAGCACCAGGGCGGAAAACACTGAAGCTTTCTTT.

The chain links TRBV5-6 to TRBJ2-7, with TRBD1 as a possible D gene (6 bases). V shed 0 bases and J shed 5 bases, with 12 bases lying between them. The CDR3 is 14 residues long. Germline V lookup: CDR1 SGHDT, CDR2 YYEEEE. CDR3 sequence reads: CASSLGTTGNEQYF. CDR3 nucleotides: TGTGCCAGCAGCTTGGGGACCACAGGGAACGAGCAGTACTTC.

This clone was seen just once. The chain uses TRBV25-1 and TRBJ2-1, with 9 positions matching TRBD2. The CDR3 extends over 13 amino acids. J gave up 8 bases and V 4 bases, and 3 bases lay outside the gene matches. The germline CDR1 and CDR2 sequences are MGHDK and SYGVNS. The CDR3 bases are TGTGCCAGCAGTGTAGCGGGAGCGGATGAGCAGTTCTTC. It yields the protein CASSVAGADEQFF.

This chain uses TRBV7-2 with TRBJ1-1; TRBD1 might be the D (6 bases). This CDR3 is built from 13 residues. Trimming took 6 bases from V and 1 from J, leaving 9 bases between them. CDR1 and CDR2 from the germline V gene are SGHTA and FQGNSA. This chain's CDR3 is CASRWTENTEAFF. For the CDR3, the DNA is TGTGCCAGCAGATGGACAGAGAACACTGAAGCTTTCTTT.

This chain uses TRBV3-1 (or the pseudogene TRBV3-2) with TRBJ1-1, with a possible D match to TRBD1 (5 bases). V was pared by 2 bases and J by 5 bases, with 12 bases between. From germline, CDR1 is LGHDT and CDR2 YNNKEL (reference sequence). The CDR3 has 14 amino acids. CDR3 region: CASSQIGGRTEAFF. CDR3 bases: TGTGCCAGCAGCCAAATCGGGGGTCGGACTGAAGCTTTCTTT.

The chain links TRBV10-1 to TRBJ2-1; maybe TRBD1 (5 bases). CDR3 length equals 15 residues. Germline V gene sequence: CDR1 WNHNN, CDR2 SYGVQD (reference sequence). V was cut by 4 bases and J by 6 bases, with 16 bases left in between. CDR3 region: CASSAAGSFFNEQFF. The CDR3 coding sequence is TGCGCCAGCAGTGCCGCAGGGTCATTTTTCAATGAGCAGTTCTTC.

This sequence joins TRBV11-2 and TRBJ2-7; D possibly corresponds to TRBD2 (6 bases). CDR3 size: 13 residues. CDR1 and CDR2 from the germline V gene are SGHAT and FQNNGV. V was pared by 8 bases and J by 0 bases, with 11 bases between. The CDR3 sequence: CASGRYSSYEQYF. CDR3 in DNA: TGTGCCAGCGGGAGGTACAGCTCCTACGAGCAGTACTTC.

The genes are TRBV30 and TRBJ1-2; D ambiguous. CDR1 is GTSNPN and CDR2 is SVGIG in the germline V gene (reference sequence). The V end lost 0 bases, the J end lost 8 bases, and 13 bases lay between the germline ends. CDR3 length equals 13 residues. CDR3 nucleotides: TGTGCCTGGAGTGTAGGCAGGTCCACCGGCTACACCTTC. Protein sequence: CAWSVGRSTGYTF. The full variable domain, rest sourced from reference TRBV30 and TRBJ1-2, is SQTIHQWPATLVQPVGSPLSLECTVEGTSNPNLYWYRQAAGRGLQLLFYSVGIGQISSEVPQNLSASRPQDRQFILSSKKLLLSDSGFYLCAWSVGRSTGYTFGSGTRLTVV.

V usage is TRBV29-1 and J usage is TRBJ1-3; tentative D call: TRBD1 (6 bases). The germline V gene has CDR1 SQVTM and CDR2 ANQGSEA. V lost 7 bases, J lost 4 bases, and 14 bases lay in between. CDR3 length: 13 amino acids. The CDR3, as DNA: TGCAGCGCCGAGGGGGGGTCCGGAAACACCATATATTTT. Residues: CSAEGGSGNTIYF.

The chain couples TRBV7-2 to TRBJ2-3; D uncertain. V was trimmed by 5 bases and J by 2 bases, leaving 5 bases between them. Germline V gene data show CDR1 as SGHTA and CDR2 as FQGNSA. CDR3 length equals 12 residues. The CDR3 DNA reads TGTGCCAGCAGCCCCTACACAGATACGCAGTATTTT. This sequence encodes CASSPYTDTQYF.

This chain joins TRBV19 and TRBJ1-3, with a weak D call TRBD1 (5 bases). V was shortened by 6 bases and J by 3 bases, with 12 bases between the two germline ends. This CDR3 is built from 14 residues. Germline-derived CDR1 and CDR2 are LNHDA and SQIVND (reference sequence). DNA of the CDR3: TGTGCCAGTAGCCTGCGGGGGAATGGAAACACCATATATTTT. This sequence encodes CASSLRGNGNTIYF.

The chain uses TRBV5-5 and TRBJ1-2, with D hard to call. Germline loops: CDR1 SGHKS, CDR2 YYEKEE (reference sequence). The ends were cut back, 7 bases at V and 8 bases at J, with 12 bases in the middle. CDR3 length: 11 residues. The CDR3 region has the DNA TGTGCCAGCGAGGGCGGAGCCGGCTACACCTTC. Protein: CASEGGAGYTF. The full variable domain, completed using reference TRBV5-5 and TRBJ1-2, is DAGVTQSPTHLIKTRGQQVTLRCSPISGHKSVSWYQQVLGQGPQFIFQYYEKEERGRGNFPDRFSARQFPNYSSELNVNALLLGDSALYLCASEGGAGYTFGSGTRLTVV.

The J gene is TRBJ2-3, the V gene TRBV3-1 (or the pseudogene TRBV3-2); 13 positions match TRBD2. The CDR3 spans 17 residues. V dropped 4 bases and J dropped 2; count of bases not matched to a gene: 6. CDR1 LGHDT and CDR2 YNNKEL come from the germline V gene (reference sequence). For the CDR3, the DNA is TGTGCCAGCAGCCGGGGACTAGCGGGGTCCCTCACAGATACGCAGTATTTT. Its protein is CASSRGLAGSLTDTQYF.

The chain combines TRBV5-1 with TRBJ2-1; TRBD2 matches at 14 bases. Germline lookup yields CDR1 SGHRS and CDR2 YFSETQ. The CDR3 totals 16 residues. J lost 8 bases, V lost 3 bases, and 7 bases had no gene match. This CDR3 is CASSWGTSGSGDEQFF. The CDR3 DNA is TGCGCCAGCAGCTGGGGGACTAGCGGGAGTGGCGATGAGCAGTTCTTC.

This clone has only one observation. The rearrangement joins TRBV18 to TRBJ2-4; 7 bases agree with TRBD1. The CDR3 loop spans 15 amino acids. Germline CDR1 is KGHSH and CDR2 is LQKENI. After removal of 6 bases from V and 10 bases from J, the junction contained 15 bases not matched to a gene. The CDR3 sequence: CASSPRVGQDRIQYF. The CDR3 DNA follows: TGTGCCAGCTCCCCCCGGGTTGGACAGGACCGTATTCAGTACTTC.

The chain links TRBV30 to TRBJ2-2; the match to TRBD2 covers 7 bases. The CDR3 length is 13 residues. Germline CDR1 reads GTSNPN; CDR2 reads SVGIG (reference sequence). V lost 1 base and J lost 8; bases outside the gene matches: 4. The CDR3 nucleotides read TGTGCCTGGAGTGGGCTAGCGGTAGGGGAGCTGTTTTTT. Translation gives CAWSGLAVGELFF. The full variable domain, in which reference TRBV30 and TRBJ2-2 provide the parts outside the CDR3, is SQTIHQWPATLVQPVGSPLSLECTVEGTSNPNLYWYRQAAGRGLQLLFYSVGIGQISSEVPQNLSASRPQDRQFILSSKKLLLSDSGFYLCAWSGLAVGELFFGEGSRLTVL.

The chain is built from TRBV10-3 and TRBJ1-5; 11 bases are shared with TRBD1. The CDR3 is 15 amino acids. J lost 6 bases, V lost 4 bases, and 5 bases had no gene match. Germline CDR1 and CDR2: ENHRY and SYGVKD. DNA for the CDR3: TGTGCCATCAGTGTCGGGACAGGGGGAGTTCAGCCCCAGCATTTT. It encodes CAISVGTGGVQPQHF.

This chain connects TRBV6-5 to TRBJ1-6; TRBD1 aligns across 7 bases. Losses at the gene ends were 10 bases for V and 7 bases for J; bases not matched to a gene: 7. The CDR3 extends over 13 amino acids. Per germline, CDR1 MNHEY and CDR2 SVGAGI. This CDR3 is CATRDRENSPLHF. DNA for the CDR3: TGTGCCACGAGAGACAGGGAGAATTCACCCCTCCACTTT.